This TCR beta chain was sequenced during a study of T-cell reconstitution after alpha-beta-depleted transplantation in children. This CDR3 has 15 amino acids. Study outcomes and limitations: About two months after transplant, alpha-beta T cells reportedly came from several hundred expanded graft clones. A year post-transplant, T-cell counts and diversity derived mostly from newly produced T cells.

To note about this clonotype: Its antigen remains unidentified.

Unique molecular identifiers were incorporated into the prepared TCRbeta library. TCRdb independently ran MiXCR on the PCR reads; one entry per CDR3 protein. The sample includes a few hundred thousand distinct CDR3 sequences, over 25% seen only once; the top ten take just over 35%. This sequence was found in a boy in the first two years of life with Wiskott-Aldrich syndrome, due to receive a stem cell transplant. The chain links TRBV21-1 to TRBJ1-5. TRBV21-1 is classified as a pseudogene. Here the sequenced sample was PBMCs, taken before TCRalphabeta/CD19-depleted stem cell transplant. CDR3 amino acids: CASSKGLEGNQPQHF. The CDR3 DNA sequence: TGTGCCAGCAGCAAAGGGTTGGAAGGCAATCAGCCCCAGCATTTT.